This entry lists 7 T cell receptor beta chains sequenced from one sample in a study of T-cell reconstitution after alpha-beta-depleted transplantation in children. It was with unique molecular identifiers that the TCRbeta library was prepared. TCRdb recomputed calls from the PCR reads with MiXCR, one row per CDR3 protein. The profile covers 150,000 to 200,000 distinct CDR3 sequences, with about 14% appearing a single time and less than 15% taken by the ten largest. The sequencing used PBMCs from the stem cell graft donor, collected from the stem cell graft. These receptor sequences come from a human donor who donated a stem cell graft to a child with acute lymphoblastic leukemia.

Remarks on this clonotype: A much larger clone differs by one base, so this may be a read error. The chain uses TRBV7-9 and TRBJ1-2; maybe TRBD1 (5 bases). Germline V gene lookup returns CDR1 SEHNR and CDR2 FQNEAQ (reference sequence). V was clipped by 4 bases and J by 2 bases, with 11 bases between them. There are 14 residues in the CDR3. The CDR3: CASSCQGENYGYTF. The CDR3 coding sequence is TGTGCCAGCAGCTGCCAGGGAGAGAACTATGGCTACACCTTC.

This clonotype was detected only a few times. The CDR3: CASSHSPNGYGYTF. The CDR3 DNA reads TGTGCCAGCAGCCACTCCCCCAATGGCTATGGCTACACCTTC. This rearrangement joins TRBV7-9 to TRBJ1-2, with D uncertain. V lost 5 bases and J lost 4, with 14 bases in between. The CDR3 contains 14 residues. CDR1 is SEHNR and CDR2 is FQNEAQ in the germline V gene (reference sequence).

This clonotype was counted many times. The chain combines TRBV3-1 with TRBJ2-1; 7 nucleotides line up with TRBD2. Per germline, CDR1 LGHDT and CDR2 YNNKEL (reference sequence). V shed 4 bases, J shed 5 bases, and the junction held 11 bases outside the gene matches. The CDR3 has 16 amino acids. CDR3: CASSPGGAGRNNEQFF. Written as DNA, the CDR3 is TGTGCCAGCAGCCCCGGGGGAGCGGGAAGAAACAATGAGCAGTTCTTC.

This clonotype was counted ten times or more. CDR3 sequence reads: CASSLGGQAPYEQYF. The DNA for the CDR3 is TGCGCCAGCAGCTTGGGGGGACAGGCCCCCTACGAGCAGTACTTC. The V call is TRBV5-1, the J call TRBJ2-7, with 8 bases fitting TRBD1. Germline-derived CDR1 and CDR2 are SGHRS and YFSETQ. The V segment lost 0 bases and the J segment 2 bases; nucleotides outside the gene matches: 4. There are 15 residues in the CDR3. Complete variable domain (other parts from reference TRBV5-1 and TRBJ2-7): KAGVTQTPRYLIKTRGQQVTLSCSPISGHRSVSWYQQTPGQGLQFLFEYFSETQRNKGNFPGRFSGRQFSNSRSEMNVSTLELGDSALYLCASSLGGQAPYEQYFGPGTRLTVT.

The table lists this clonotype with many counts. The J gene is TRBJ2-3, the V gene TRBV9, with TRBD2 matching 9 bases. This CDR3 is 16 amino acids long. Germline CDR1 reads SGDLS; CDR2 reads YYNGEE. The trim removed 2 bases at V and 3 bases at J, leaving 7 bases unmatched. As DNA, the CDR3 is TGTGCCAGCAGCGTCCGGTTAGCGGGAGCGACAGATACGCAGTATTTT. Encoded protein: CASSVRLAGATDTQYF.

In this sample, this clonotype turned up a few times. The chain recombines TRBV5-1 with TRBJ2-6; D may be TRBD1 (5 bases). The CDR3 runs to 17 residues. V dropped 4 bases and J dropped 0 bases, with 14 bases sitting between them. Germline CDR1 reads SGHRS; CDR2 reads YFSETQ. The CDR3 loop reads CASSVVSGLSGANVLTF. For the CDR3, the DNA is TGCGCCAGCAGCGTTGTTTCAGGGCTCTCTGGGGCCAACGTCCTGACTTTC. Full variable domain (rest looked up from reference TRBV5-1 and TRBJ2-6): KAGVTQTPRYLIKTRGQQVTLSCSPISGHRSVSWYQQTPGQGLQFLFEYFSETQRNKGNFPGRFSGRQFSNSRSEMNVSTLELGDSALYLCASSVVSGLSGANVLTFGAGSRLTVL.

This clonotype was seen a handful of times. The CDR3 DNA reads TGCGCCAGCAGTGAGTCGATGGGGATGCCATCTGGAGCTTTCTTT. The encoded protein is CASSESMGMPSGAFF. The chain couples TRBV10-1 to TRBJ1-1, with D unclear. Per the germline V gene, CDR1 is WNHNN and CDR2 is SYGVQD (reference sequence). There are 15 residues in the CDR3. V was pared by 0 bases and J by 10 bases, with 18 bases between.